These 5 T cell receptor beta chains came from one sample sequenced in a study of identical twins. TCRdb re-analysed the 5' RACE reads in MiXCR, keeping a single row per CDR3 protein. The sample holds around 480,000 distinct CDR3 sequences; 12% to 15% are singletons and the top ten take around 0.57%. These data are also associated with another study on yellow fever vaccine responses in identical twins.

Sequencing was performed on CD4+ T cells sorted from blood. Receptors were obtained from a woman between 18 and 29 years old in good health.

The chain carries TRBV5-1 and TRBJ2-1, with 11 bases fitting TRBD2. The germline V gene has CDR1 SGHRS and CDR2 YFSETQ. V dropped 1 base and J dropped 10; count of bases not matched to a gene: 7. This CDR3 has 15 amino acids. The CDR3 DNA sequence: TGCGCCAGCAGCTTGTCTAGCGGGGGGTCTGGGGAGCAGTTCTTC. It yields the protein CASSLSSGGSGEQFF. The full variable domain, in which reference TRBV5-1 and TRBJ2-1 provide the parts outside the CDR3, is KAGVTQTPRYLIKTRGQQVTLSCSPISGHRSVSWYQQTPGQGLQFLFEYFSETQRNKGNFPGRFSGRQFSNSRSEMNVSTLELGDSALYLCASSLSSGGSGEQFFGPGTRLTVL.

This clonotype came up many times. The chain employs TRBV20-1 and TRBJ1-4; 7 positions match TRBD1. The trim removed 2 bases at V and 6 bases at J, leaving 9 bases unmatched. Looked up from germline, CDR1 is DFQATT and CDR2 is SNEGSKA (reference sequence). This CDR3 contains 15 residues. The CDR3 loop reads CSARPRTGSDEKLFF. The CDR3 nucleotides read TGCAGTGCTAGACCTCGGACAGGTAGCGATGAAAAACTGTTTTTT.

The table lists this clonotype with a few counts. This chain connects TRBV14 to TRBJ2-7; D is uncertain. Trimming left V 1 base short and J 3 bases short, with 10 bases between. The CDR3 has 14 residues. Germline CDR1 reads SGHDN; CDR2 reads FVKESK. This chain's CDR3 is CASSQGSLIYEQYF. CDR3 nucleotides: TGTGCCAGCAGCCAAGGCTCTCTAATCTACGAGCAGTACTTC.

The chain combines TRBV27 with TRBJ2-7; D gene ambiguous. The CDR3 consists of 13 residues. V was clipped by 5 bases and J by 3 bases, with 11 bases between them. CDR1 and CDR2 from the germline V gene are MNHEY and SMNVEV (reference sequence). CDR3 DNA sequence: TGTGCCAGCAGTCATGGCGTCAGCTACGAGCAGTACTTC. Amino acids: CASSHGVSYEQYF.

This sequence joins TRBV3-1 and TRBJ2-7; no clear D gene. The CDR3 has 12 residues. The V and J ends lost 3 bases and 6 bases respectively, with 9 bases between them. Germline lookup yields CDR1 LGHDT and CDR2 YNNKEL (reference sequence). The CDR3 DNA reads TGTGCCAGCAGCCAGACAAAGGGCGAGCAGTACTTC. It specifies CASSQTKGEQYF.